The next 19 T cell receptor beta chains were all read from a single sample in a study of blood T cell repertoires in COVID-19. Generated by immunoSEQ multiplex PCR, the TCRdb table keeps only in-frame clones and is missing some. The sample yields approximately 220,000 clones, roughly 88% seen once. The material sequenced was peripheral blood. The receptor source for this set is a middle-aged man with acute or convalescent COVID-19.

The rearrangement links TRBV5-1 to TRBJ2-1, with 7 bases fitting TRBD2. V trimming: 2 bases; J trimming: 7 bases; junction bases outside the gene matches: 6. Germline V lookup: CDR1 SGHRS, CDR2 YFSETQ. The CDR3 contains 14 residues. CDR3 region: CASSLFWEGNEQFF. Here the CDR3 DNA reads TGCGCCAGCAGCTTATTTTGGGAGGGGAATGAGCAGTTCTTC.

V and J are TRBV10-2 and TRBJ1-2; D unclear. Trimming shortened V by 1 base and J by 1 base, and 7 bases separated the two germline ends. CDR1 is WSHSY and CDR2 is SAAADI in the germline V gene. This CDR3 region has 14 residues. The CDR3 loop is CASSEYSSNYGYTF. In DNA, the CDR3 is TGCGCCAGCAGTGAGTACAGCAGTAACTATGGCTACACCTTC.

This chain joins TRBV5-4 and TRBJ2-1; possibly TRBD2 for D (6 bases). Germline CDR1 reads SGHNT; CDR2 reads YYREEE (reference sequence). V lost 2 bases and J 1 base, leaving 10 bases between the germline ends. This CDR3 contains 15 residues. The CDR3 region has the DNA TGTGCCAGCAGCTTAACTAGCAGTTCCTACAATGAGCAGTTCTTC. It yields the protein CASSLTSSSYNEQFF.

This clone appeared once. V and J are TRBV4-3 and TRBJ2-1; 13 bases are shared with TRBD2. Losses at the gene ends were 1 base for V and 7 bases for J; bases not matched to a gene: 7. This CDR3 is 17 amino acids long. Germline V gene sequence: CDR1 LGHNA, CDR2 YSLEER. CDR3 nucleotide sequence: TGCGCCAGCAGCCAAGTTGGCGGGACTAGCGGGGCAAATGAGCAGTTCTTC. Translated, it gives CASSQVGGTSGANEQFF.

This clone was recorded a few times. This chain links TRBV5-1 with TRBJ1-6; possible D gene TRBD1, 6 bases. Germline CDR1 and CDR2: SGHRS and YFSETQ. The CDR3 covers 14 residues. The V gene lost 1 base and the J gene lost 9 bases, with 11 bases spanning the gap. The CDR3 reads CASSLTGRSSPLHF. CDR3 in DNA: TGCGCCAGCAGCTTGACAGGGCGAAGTTCACCCCTCCACTTT.

CDR3 DNA sequence: TGTGCCAGCAGCGTGGGGCTTCCCGATGGAAACACCATATATTTT. Translation gives CASSVGLPDGNTIYF. The chain uses TRBV9 and TRBJ1-3, with D possibly being TRBD1 (5 bases). Looked up from germline, CDR1 is SGDLS and CDR2 is YYNGEE. CDR3 size: 15 residues. The V and J ends lost 2 bases and 3 bases respectively, with 12 bases between them.

The chain recombines TRBV5-6 with TRBJ2-6; perhaps TRBD1 as D (6 bases). Trimming cost V 5 bases and J 0 bases, with 12 bases left between them. The germline gives CDR1 SGHDT, CDR2 YYEEEE. The CDR3 extends over 16 amino acids. Here the CDR3 reads CASRRTASSGANVLTF. Here the CDR3 DNA reads TGTGCCAGCAGGCGGACAGCCAGCTCTGGGGCCAACGTCCTGACTTTC.

The chain is built from TRBV5-5 and TRBJ1-4, with a weak D call TRBD1 (5 bases). Trimming shortened V by 4 bases and J by 8 bases, and 15 bases separated the two germline ends. Germline assignment: CDR1 SGHKS and CDR2 YYEKEE (reference sequence). This CDR3 is built from 14 residues. The CDR3 DNA reads as TGTGCCAGCAGCCCCTGGGGCAGAGACGAAAAACTGTTTTTT. This gives the protein CASSPWGRDEKLFF.

The chain has TRBV5-1 and TRBJ2-5, with 9 bases that match TRBD2. Looked up from germline, CDR1 is SGHRS and CDR2 is YFSETQ. The CDR3 spans 15 residues. After removal of 10 bases from V and 4 bases from J, the junction contained 14 bases not matched to a gene. This CDR3 is CASKDQAGGSETQYF. The DNA of the CDR3 is TGCGCCTCGAAAGACCAAGCGGGAGGATCAGAGACCCAGTACTTC.

This chain connects TRBV18 to TRBJ1-6; D perhaps matches TRBD1 (6 bases). Germline V gene lookup returns CDR1 KGHSH and CDR2 LQKENI. V was pared by 1 base and J by 9 bases, with 13 bases between. The CDR3 extends over 15 amino acids. In DNA, the CDR3 is TGTGCCAGCTCACCACAGGGGGAAGGGACTTCACCCCTCCACTTT. This translates into CASSPQGEGTSPLHF.

The chain links TRBV5-1 to TRBJ2-1, with 9 bases that match TRBD1. The ends lost 4 bases at V and 9 bases at J; junction bases unmatched: 5. This CDR3 has 13 residues. Germline V CDR1 and CDR2: SGHRS, YFSETQ. DNA for the CDR3: TGCGCCAGCAGCGCAACAGGGGGCGGTGAGCAGTTCTTC. Translating gives CASSATGGGEQFF.

This chain joins TRBV20-1 and TRBJ2-7; 8 nucleotides line up with TRBD1. Germline V gene sequence: CDR1 DFQATT, CDR2 SNEGSKA (reference sequence). This CDR3 contains 12 residues. V lost 3 bases and J lost 10; bases outside the gene matches: 8. DNA for the CDR3: TGCAGTGCTAGTCAAGGACAGGGCGGACAGTACTTC. Residues: CSASQGQGGQYF.

The rearrangement joins TRBV11-2 to TRBJ1-1; 7 bases are shared with TRBD1. Unmatched junction bases numbered 5, after V lost 3 bases and J lost 1 base. Germline V gene data show CDR1 as SGHAT and CDR2 as FQNNGV. The CDR3 contains 15 residues. CDR3 residues: CASSFVRQGNTEAFF. In DNA form, the CDR3 reads TGTGCCAGCAGCTTCGTACGACAGGGGAACACTGAAGCTTTCTTT.

This chain links TRBV5-1 with TRBJ2-2, with TRBD2 identical over 8 bases. With V trimmed by 4 bases and J by 7 bases, 12 bases remained unmatched. The CDR3 is 16 amino acids. Germline lookup yields CDR1 SGHRS and CDR2 YFSETQ. For the CDR3, the DNA is TGCGCCAGCAGCCCCCCGGGACTAGGGTTAAGCGGGGAGCTGTTTTTT. Translated, it gives CASSPPGLGLSGELFF.

This chain joins TRBV11-2 and TRBJ1-3; D unclear. Trimming cost V 5 bases and J 0 bases, with 8 bases left between them. This CDR3 contains 14 residues. CDR1 is SGHAT, CDR2 FQNNGV, per germline. CDR3 amino acids: CASSHGSSGNTIYF. CDR3 nucleotides: TGTGCCAGCAGCCACGGTTCCTCTGGAAACACCATATATTTT. The full variable domain, with the rest looked up from reference TRBV11-2 and TRBJ1-3, is EAGVAQSPRYKIIEKRQSVAFWCNPISGHATLYWYQQILGQGPKLLIQFQNNGVVDDSQLPKDRFSAERLKGVDSTLKIQPAKLEDSAVYLCASSHGSSGNTIYFGEGSWLTVV.

This clone was observed a handful of times. The chain uses TRBV9 and TRBJ1-5; TRBD1 matches at 8 bases. CDR3 size: 18 residues. The V gene's germline CDR1 is SGDLS and CDR2 YYNGEE. V lost 3 bases to trimming and J lost 1 base; unmatched junction nucleotides: 12. CDR3 DNA sequence: TGTGCCAGCAGCGGACTCCGGGACAGGATTTTCAGCAATCAGCCCCAGCATTTT. It encodes CASSGLRDRIFSNQPQHF. Combining the CDR3 with reference TRBV9 and TRBJ1-5 gives the whole variable domain DSGVTQTPKHLITATGQRVTLRCSPRSGDLSVYWYQQSLDQGLQFLIQYYNGEERAKGNILERFSAQQFPDLHSELNLSSLELGDSALYFCASSGLRDRIFSNQPQHFGDGTRLSIL.

This chain joins TRBV19 and TRBJ2-5; TRBD2 aligns across 8 bases. The germline V gene has CDR1 LNHDA and CDR2 SQIVND (reference sequence). V shed 5 bases, J shed 5 bases, and the junction held 7 bases outside the gene matches. The length of the CDR3 is 14 residues. The chain's CDR3 is CASSPSGGRETQYF. Here the CDR3 DNA reads TGTGCCAGTAGTCCCAGCGGGGGAAGGGAGACCCAGTACTTC. The variable domain in full, completed from reference TRBV19 and TRBJ2-5, reads DGGITQSPKYLFRKEGQNVTLSCEQNLNHDAMYWYRQDPGQGLRLIYYSQIVNDFQKGDIAEGYSVSREKKESFPLTVTSAQKNPTAFYLCASSPSGGRETQYFGPGTRLLVL.

The chain employs TRBV21-1 and TRBJ1-2; the D segment call TRBD1 is taken from the table without a DNA check. TRBV21-1 corresponds to a pseudogene. This CDR3 has 13 residues. The CDR3 here is CASSKSQSLGYTF. The DNA for the CDR3 is TGTGCCAGCAGCAAATCGCAGTCGCTCGGCTACACCTTC.

The V gene is TRBV30, the J gene TRBJ1-3, with TRBD1 identical over 11 bases. Per the germline V gene, CDR1 is GTSNPN and CDR2 is SVGIG (reference sequence). The CDR3 totals 13 residues. Trimming cost V 8 bases and J 3 bases; bases outside gene matches: 3. The CDR3 loop reads CAIGTGGGNTIYF. The CDR3 DNA sequence: TGTGCCATAGGGACAGGGGGTGGAAACACCATATATTTT. Together with reference TRBV30 and TRBJ1-3, the CDR3 gives the full variable domain: SQTIHQWPATLVQPVGSPLSLECTVEGTSNPNLYWYRQAAGRGLQLLFYSVGIGQISSEVPQNLSASRPQDRQFILSSKKLLLSDSGFYLCAIGTGGGNTIYFGEGSWLTVV.